The T cell receptor (beta chain) under discussion was sequenced for a study of blood T cell repertoires in COVID-19. Sequencing was performed with immunoSEQ multiplex PCR; in TCRdb, only in-frame clones are kept and a portion is missing. The profile covers 60,000 to 65,000 clones, with about 93% appearing a single time and less than 9.5% taken by the ten largest. The specimen was peripheral blood. This clonotype originated in an elderly woman with active COVID-19.

CDR3 region: CASRLLSTDTQYF. CDR3 nucleotide sequence: TGTGCCAGCAGACTACTCAGCACAGATACGCAGTATTTT. The chain recombines TRBV12-3 or TRBV12-4 with TRBJ2-3; D unclear. This CDR3 comprises 13 residues. V lost 6 bases and J lost 0, with 7 bases in between.